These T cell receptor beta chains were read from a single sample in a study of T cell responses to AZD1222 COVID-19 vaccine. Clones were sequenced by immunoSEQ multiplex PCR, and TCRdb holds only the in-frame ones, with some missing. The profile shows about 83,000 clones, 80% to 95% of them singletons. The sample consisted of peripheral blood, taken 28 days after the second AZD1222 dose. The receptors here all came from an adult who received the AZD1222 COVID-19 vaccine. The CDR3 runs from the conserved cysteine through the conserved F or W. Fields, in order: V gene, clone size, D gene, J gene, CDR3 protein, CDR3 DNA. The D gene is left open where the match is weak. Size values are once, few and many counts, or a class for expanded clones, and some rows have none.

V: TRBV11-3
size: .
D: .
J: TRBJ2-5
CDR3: CASRPQETQYF
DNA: TGTGCCAGCAGACCTCAAGAGACCCAGTACTTC

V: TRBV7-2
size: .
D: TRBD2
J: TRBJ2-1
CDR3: CASSSNSGRGPYNEQFF
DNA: TGTGCCAGCAGCTCAAATAGCGGGAGAGGGCCCTACAATGAGCAGTTCTTC

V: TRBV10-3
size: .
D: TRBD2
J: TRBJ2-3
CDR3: CAIRGSSGRAEDTQYF
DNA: TGTGCCATCAGGGGGAGTAGCGGGAGGGCGGAAGATACGCAGTATTTT

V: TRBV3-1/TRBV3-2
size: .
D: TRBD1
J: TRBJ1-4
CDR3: CASGTGNEKLFF
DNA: TGTGCCAGCGGGACAGGGAATGAAAAACTGTTTTTT

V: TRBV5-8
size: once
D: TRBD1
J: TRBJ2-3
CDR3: CASSSGQGISRGTQYF
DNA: TGTGCCAGCAGTTCAGGACAGGGCATATCTCGGGGTACGCAGTATTTT

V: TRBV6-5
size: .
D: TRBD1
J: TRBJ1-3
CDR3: CASRGTGGTYTIYF
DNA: TGTGCCAGCAGGGGTACAGGGGGCACGTACACCATATATTTT

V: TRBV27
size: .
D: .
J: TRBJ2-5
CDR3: CASSPTGRVQETQYF
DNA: TGTGCCAGCAGTCCGACCGGACGGGTCCAAGAGACCCAGTACTTC

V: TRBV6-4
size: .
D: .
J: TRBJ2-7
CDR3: CASSPGEGSDEQYF
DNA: TGTGCCAGCAGTCCCGGGGAAGGTAGCGACGAGCAGTACTTC

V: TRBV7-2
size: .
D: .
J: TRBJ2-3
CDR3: CASSPGVHGTDTQYF
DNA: TGTGCCAGCAGCCCAGGGGTCCACGGAACAGATACGCAGTATTTT

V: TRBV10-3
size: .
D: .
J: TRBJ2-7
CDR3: CAISVGDHQSSYEQYF
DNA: TGTGCCATCAGTGTTGGCGATCACCAGAGCTCCTACGAGCAGTACTTC

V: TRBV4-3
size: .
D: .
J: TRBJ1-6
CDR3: CASSQDPRRGPYNSPLHF
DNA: TGCGCCAGCAGCCAAGACCCGCGTAGGGGACCGTATAATTCACCCCTCCACTTT

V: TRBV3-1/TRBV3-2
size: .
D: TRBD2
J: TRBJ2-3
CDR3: CASSPRLAGEVDTQYF
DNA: TGTGCCAGCAGCCCGAGACTAGCGGGAGAGGTAGATACGCAGTATTTT

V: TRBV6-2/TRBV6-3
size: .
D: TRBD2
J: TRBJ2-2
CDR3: CASSGTSVSGELFF
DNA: TGTGCCAGCAGTGGGACTAGCGTGAGCGGGGAGCTGTTTTTT

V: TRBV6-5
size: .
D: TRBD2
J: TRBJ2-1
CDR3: CASSYMRTSAYNEQFF
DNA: TGTGCCAGCAGTTATATGCGGACTAGCGCCTACAATGAGCAGTTCTTC

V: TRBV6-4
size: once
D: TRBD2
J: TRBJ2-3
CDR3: CASSEVAGSTDTQYF
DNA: TGTGCCAGCAGTGAAGTAGCGGGGAGCACAGATACGCAGTATTTT

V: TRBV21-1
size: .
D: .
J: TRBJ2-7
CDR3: CASSKALFGGAGTPPYF
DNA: TGTGCCAGCAGCAAAGCGCTTTTTGGAGGGGCGGGTACGCCACCGTACTTC

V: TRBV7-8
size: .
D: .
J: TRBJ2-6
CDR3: CASRPWGANVLTF
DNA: TGTGCCAGCAGGCCATGGGGGGCCAACGTCCTGACTTTC

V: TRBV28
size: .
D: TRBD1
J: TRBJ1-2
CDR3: CASSGTGTGYGYTF
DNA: TGTGCCAGCAGTGGAACCGGGACAGGGTATGGCTACACCTTC

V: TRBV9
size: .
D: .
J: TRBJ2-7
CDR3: CASSVARSSYEQYF
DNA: TGTGCCAGCAGCGTAGCGCGTAGCTCCTACGAGCAGTACTTC

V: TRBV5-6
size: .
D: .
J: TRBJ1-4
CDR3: CASSPWTEAREKLFF
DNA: TGTGCCAGCAGCCCGTGGACGGAGGCGCGAGAAAAACTGTTTTTT

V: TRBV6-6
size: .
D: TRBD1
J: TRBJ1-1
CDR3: CASSIPLQGSKAFF
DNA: TGTGCCAGCAGTATCCCTCTACAGGGGTCCAAAGCTTTCTTT

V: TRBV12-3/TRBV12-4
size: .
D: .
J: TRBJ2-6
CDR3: CASRASGANVLTF
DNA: TGTGCCAGCAGAGCCTCTGGGGCCAACGTCCTGACTTTC

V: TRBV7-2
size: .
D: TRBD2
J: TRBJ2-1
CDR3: CASSGDSGRGNEQFF
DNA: TGTGCCAGCAGCGGAGATAGCGGGAGGGGTAATGAGCAGTTCTTC

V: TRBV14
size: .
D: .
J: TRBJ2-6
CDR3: CASSQNRWRWGANVLTF
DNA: TGTGCCAGCAGCCAAAACAGGTGGCGATGGGGGGCCAACGTCCTGACTTTC

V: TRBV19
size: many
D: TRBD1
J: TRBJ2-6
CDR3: CASSPTGGSGANVLTF
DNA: TGTGCCAGTAGTCCCACAGGGGGCTCTGGGGCCAACGTCCTGACTTTC

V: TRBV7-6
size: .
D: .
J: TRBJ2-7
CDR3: CASSPLGGDSYEQYF
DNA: TGTGCCAGCAGCCCTCTGGGGGGAGACTCCTACGAGCAGTACTTC

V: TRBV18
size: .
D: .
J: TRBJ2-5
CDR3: CASSPPGTELQETQYF
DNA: TGTGCCAGCTCACCACCCGGGACGGAACTCCAAGAGACCCAGTACTTC

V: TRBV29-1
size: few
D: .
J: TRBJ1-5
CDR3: CSVEERLFNQPQHF
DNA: TGCAGCGTTGAAGAAAGACTTTTTAATCAGCCCCAGCATTTT

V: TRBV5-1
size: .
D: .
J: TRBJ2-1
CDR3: CASSLATNNEQFF
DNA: TGCGCCAGCAGCTTGGCCACGAATAATGAGCAGTTCTTC

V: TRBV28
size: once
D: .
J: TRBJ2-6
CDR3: CASGGNVLTF
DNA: TGTGCCAGCGGAGGCAACGTCCTGACTTTC

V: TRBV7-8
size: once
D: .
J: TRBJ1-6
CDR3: CASSSFSAGNSPLHF
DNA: TGTGCCAGCAGCTCATTCTCGGCCGGGAATTCACCCCTCCACTTT

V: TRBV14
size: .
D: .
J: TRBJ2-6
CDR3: CASSLLSGANVLTF
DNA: TGTGCCAGCAGCCTTCTCTCTGGGGCCAACGTCCTGACTTTC

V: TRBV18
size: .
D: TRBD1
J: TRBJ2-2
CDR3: CASSPQTGGVTGELFF
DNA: TGTGCCAGCTCACCCCAGACAGGGGGGGTGACCGGGGAGCTGTTTTTT

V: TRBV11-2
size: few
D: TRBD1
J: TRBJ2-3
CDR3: CASSLIGGVDTQYF
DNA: TGTGCCAGCAGCTTAATAGGGGGCGTAGATACGCAGTATTTT

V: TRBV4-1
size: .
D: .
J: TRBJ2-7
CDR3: CASSQGGYEQYF
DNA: TGCGCCAGCAGCCAAGGAGGATACGAGCAGTACTTC

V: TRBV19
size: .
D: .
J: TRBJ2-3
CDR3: CASSIGGKTDTQYF
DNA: TGTGCCAGTAGTATAGGGGGGAAAACAGATACGCAGTATTTT

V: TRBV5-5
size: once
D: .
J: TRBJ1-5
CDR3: CASSLRSESNQPQHF
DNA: TGTGCCAGCAGCTTGAGATCAGAGAGCAATCAGCCCCAGCATTTT

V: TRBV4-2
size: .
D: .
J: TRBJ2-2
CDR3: CASSQDPLGAGFIGELFF
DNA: TGTGCCAGCAGCCAAGATCCTCTGGGCGCGGGATTTATCGGGGAGCTGTTTTTT

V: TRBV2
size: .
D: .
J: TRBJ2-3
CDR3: CASSISSGTDTQYF
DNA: TGTGCCAGCAGTATAAGTAGCGGCACAGATACGCAGTATTTT

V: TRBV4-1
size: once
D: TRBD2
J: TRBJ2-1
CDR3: CASSHPGLAGGYNEQFF
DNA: TGCGCCAGCAGCCACCCCGGACTAGCGGGAGGATACAATGAGCAGTTCTTC

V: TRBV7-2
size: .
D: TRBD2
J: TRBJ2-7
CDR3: CASSLVGTSPAYEQYF
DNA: TGTGCCAGCAGCTTAGTAGGGACTAGTCCAGCATACGAGCAGTACTTC

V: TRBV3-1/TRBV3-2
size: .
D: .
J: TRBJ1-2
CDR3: CASSQAHRNYGYTF
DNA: TGTGCCAGCAGCCAAGCTCACAGGAACTATGGCTACACCTTC

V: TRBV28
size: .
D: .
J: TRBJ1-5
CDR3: CASTRELSNQPQHF
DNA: TGTGCCAGCACCCGGGAACTGAGCAATCAGCCCCAGCATTTT

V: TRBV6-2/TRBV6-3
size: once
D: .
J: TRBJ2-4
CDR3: CASSSYEVQNIQYF
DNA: TGTGCCAGCAGTTCCTACGAGGTCCAAAACATTCAGTACTTC

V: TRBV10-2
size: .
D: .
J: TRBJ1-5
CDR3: CASSDLNQPQHF
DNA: TGCGCCTCCTCGGACCTGAATCAGCCCCAGCATTTT

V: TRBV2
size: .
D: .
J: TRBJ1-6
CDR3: CASSEGGGLIKNSPLHF
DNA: TGTGCCAGCAGTGAAGGGGGGGGGCTCATTAAAAATTCACCCCTCCACTTT

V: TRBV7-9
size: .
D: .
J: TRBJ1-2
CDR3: CASTLTVALGGGYTF
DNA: TGTGCCAGCACCCTGACGGTGGCCCTCGGGGGTGGCTACACCTTC

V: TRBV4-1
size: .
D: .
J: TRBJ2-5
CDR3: CASSQDGGAQETQYF
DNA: TGCGCCAGCAGCCAAGATGGGGGAGCTCAAGAGACCCAGTACTTC

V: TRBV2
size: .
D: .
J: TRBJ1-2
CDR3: CASSEGRTYGYTF
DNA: TGTGCCAGCAGTGAGGGACGGACTTATGGCTACACCTTC

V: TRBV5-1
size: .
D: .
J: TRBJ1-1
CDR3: CASSLAGGRGRVNTEAFF
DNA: TGCGCCAGCAGCTTGGCCGGCGGCAGGGGACGTGTGAACACTGAAGCTTTCTTT

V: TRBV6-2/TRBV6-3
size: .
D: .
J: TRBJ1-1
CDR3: CASSYPNTAWTDEAFF
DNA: TGTGCCAGCAGTTACCCTAACACCGCCTGGACAGATGAAGCTTTCTTT

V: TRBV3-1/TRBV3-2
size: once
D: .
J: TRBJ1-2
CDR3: CASSPSQGRGYGYTF
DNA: TGTGCCAGCAGCCCCTCGCAGGGACGTGGCTATGGCTACACCTTC

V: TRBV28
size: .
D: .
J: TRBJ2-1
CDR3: CASSFGINEQFF
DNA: TGTGCCAGCAGTTTCGGGATCAATGAGCAGTTCTTC

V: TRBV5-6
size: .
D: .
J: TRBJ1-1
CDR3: CASSYNTNRRGTEAFF
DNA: TGTGCCAGCAGCTATAATACTAACAGGCGGGGTACTGAAGCTTTCTTT